The clone carrying this TCR beta chain was seen a handful of times. Its antigen is not known. This CDR3 has 15 residues. The germline V gene has CDR1 MNHNS and CDR2 SASEGT. Trimming took 1 base from V and 3 from J; bases not matched to a gene: 2. The assay was immunoSEQ multiplex PCR, and TCRdb's table has in-frame clones only and misses some. The sample has 90,000 to 100,000 clones; about 90% are singletons. This sample was taken from a study of OX40 agonist ivuxolimab in advanced cancers. As for the study in general: Ivuxolimab, an antibody that agonizes OX40 (CD134), was administered to the patients. Previous treatment with anti-PD-1, anti-PD-L1 or anti-CTLA-4 therapy was allowed; 35% to 50% had received some. Averaging 60 years in age, with a range of roughly 23 to 80, the cohort was 82.7% male. Study-wide findings and caveats: There was clonal expansion of CD4+ and CD8+ blood T cells by week 6 at 0.1 to 3.0 mg/kg.

The rearrangement uses TRBV6-1 and TRBJ2-1, with TRBD2 matching 8 bases. The starting material was CD4+ or CD8+ T cells sorted from blood, obtained in a trial of the OX40 agonist ivuxolimab. The TCR was taken from an adult with an advanced solid tumor such as melanoma, head and neck, liver or kidney cancer. Here the CDR3 reads CASSEGSGSYNEQFF. The CDR3 nucleotides are TGTGCCAGCAGTGAAGGGAGCGGGAGCTACAATGAGCAGTTCTTC.